The 9 T cell receptor beta chains listed next were all sequenced from one sample in a study of blood T cell repertoires in COVID-19. Produced via immunoSEQ multiplex PCR; TCRdb's table is partial and in-frame only. The repertoire has around 290,000 clones, around 88% of them found once; the top ten carry approximately 14%. The specimen sequenced was peripheral blood. The receptors stem from a woman aged 65 to 85 with COVID-19, enrolled during active disease.

V is TRBV5-1 and J is TRBJ1-2; a weak D match, TRBD1 (5 bases). The CDR3 totals 17 residues. Germline CDR1 SGHRS, CDR2 YFSETQ. V was cut by 4 bases and J by 8 bases, with 27 bases left in between. The CDR3 coding sequence is TGCGCCAGCAGCACAGTTGATTTTCAGGGTATAACGTTGGGCTACACCTTC. Protein: CASSTVDFQGITLGYTF.

The J gene is TRBJ2-3, the V gene TRBV10-1; D call uncertain. This CDR3 has 14 residues. V shed 5 bases and J shed 0 bases, with 9 bases lying between them. The V gene's germline CDR1 is WNHNN and CDR2 SYGVQD (reference sequence). CDR3 amino acids: CASSPRPSTDTQYF. In DNA form, the CDR3 reads TGCGCCAGCAGTCCGCGCCCTAGCACAGATACGCAGTATTTT.

The chain has TRBV5-4 and TRBJ2-3, with a weak D call TRBD2 (5 bases). The CDR3 is 15 amino acids. Trimming removed 4 bases at V and 1 base at J, with 13 bases between. CDR1 is SGHNT and CDR2 is YYREEE in the germline V gene (reference sequence). The CDR3 loop reads CASSVASPGTDTQYF. In DNA, the CDR3 is TGTGCCAGCAGCGTAGCTAGCCCGGGCACAGATACGCAGTATTTT.

The rearrangement joins TRBV3-1 (or the pseudogene TRBV3-2) to TRBJ2-3; D remains ambiguous. The CDR3 runs to 13 residues. Trimming took off 2 bases at V and 1 base at J, with 4 bases between the two ends. Germline CDR1 and CDR2: LGHDT and YNNKEL (reference sequence). CDR3 coding DNA: TGTGCCAGCAGCCAACAGGGCACAGATACGCAGTATTTT. Its translation is CASSQQGTDTQYF.

The chain joins TRBV2 to TRBJ2-5; 11 positions agree with TRBD2. CDR1 is SNHLY, CDR2 FYNNEI, per germline. The CDR3 runs 15 residues. With 6 bases clipped from V and 5 bases from J, the junction kept 8 bases outside the gene matches. The CDR3 region is CASSGLAGGQETQYF. In nucleotides, the CDR3 is TGTGCCAGCAGCGGATTAGCGGGGGGGCAGGAGACCCAGTACTTC. Drawing the rest from reference TRBV2 and TRBJ2-5, the complete variable domain is EPEVTQTPSHQVTQMGQEVILRCVPISNHLYFYWYRQILGQKVEFLVSFYNNEISEKSEIFDDQFSVERPDGSNFTLKIRSTKLEDSAMYFCASSGLAGGQETQYFGPGTRLLVL.

The CDR3 DNA sequence: TGCAGTGCTAGGAGCGCCGGGGAGCTGTTTTTT. Translation: CSARSAGELFF. The chain recombines TRBV20-1 with TRBJ2-2; D uncertain. Trimming took off 3 bases at V and 6 bases at J, with 5 bases between the two ends. The V gene's germline CDR1 is DFQATT and CDR2 SNEGSKA (reference sequence). This CDR3 comprises 11 residues.

The V gene is TRBV12-3 or TRBV12-4, the J gene TRBJ2-2, with D unresolved. This CDR3 spans 13 amino acids. Trimming removed 5 bases at V and 4 bases at J, with 8 bases between. CDR3 amino acids: CASSHTGTGELFF. CDR3 sequence (DNA): TGTGCCAGCAGTCATACTGGCACCGGGGAGCTGTTTTTT.

This clone occurred a few times. V and J are TRBV10-2 and TRBJ2-7, with TRBD1 matching over 12 bases. The V and J ends lost 4 bases and 0 bases, in that order; junction bases with no gene match: 10. CDR1 WSHSY and CDR2 SAAADI come from the germline V gene. This CDR3 has 18 residues. The CDR3 here is CASSAGQGALSSSYEQYF. In DNA, the CDR3 is TGCGCCAGCAGTGCGGGACAGGGGGCTCTTTCGAGCTCCTACGAGCAGTACTTC.

The chain recombines TRBV24-1 with TRBJ1-2; no definite D call. The ends were cut back, 9 bases at V and 2 bases at J, with 9 bases in the middle. Germline loops: CDR1 KGHDR, CDR2 SFDVKD. The CDR3 spans 12 residues. CDR3 amino acids: CATEDGNYGYTF. DNA for the CDR3: TGTGCCACCGAAGACGGGAACTATGGCTACACCTTC.